What follows are 30 T cell receptor beta chains derived from one specimen sequenced in a study of blood T cell repertoires in COVID-19. The data were produced by immunoSEQ multiplex PCR, yet TCRdb's version contains in-frame clones alone and is incomplete. The profile shows under 300,000 clones, 85% to 90% of them singletons. The specimen sequenced was peripheral blood. These receptors were collected from a woman in her 70s with active or convalescent COVID-19.

V is TRBV29-1 and J is TRBJ1-2; perhaps TRBD1 as D (6 bases). The CDR3 is 12 residues long. Trimming left V 5 bases short and J 8 bases short, with 15 bases between. The V gene's germline CDR1 is SQVTM and CDR2 ANQGSEA. The CDR3 spells CSVREGQGGYTF. The CDR3 DNA is TGCAGCGTTCGAGAGGGACAAGGCGGCTACACCTTC.

This clone was seen only a few times. The chain employs TRBV18 and TRBJ1-2; D may be TRBD1 (5 bases). The V end lost 3 bases, the J end lost 5 bases, and 10 bases lay between the germline ends. This CDR3 has 13 residues. Per germline, CDR1 KGHSH and CDR2 LQKENI. The CDR3 is CASSPSGGYGYTF. The DNA of the CDR3 is TGTGCCAGCTCACCCTCCGGGGGTTATGGCTACACCTTC.

This chain uses TRBV6-5 with TRBJ1-2; no definite D call. The germline gives CDR1 MNHEY, CDR2 SVGAGI. This CDR3 spans 14 amino acids. Trimming stripped 0 bases from V and 8 bases from J, with 13 bases between. CDR3 bases: TGTGCCAGCAGTTACTCGAATACGGTCTTAGGCTACACCTTC. Its protein is CASSYSNTVLGYTF.

This rearrangement joins TRBV12-3 or TRBV12-4 to TRBJ2-7; D not resolved. Trimming removed 5 bases from V and 4 bases from J, with 6 bases in between. The CDR3 sequence is 11 residues long. CDR3 protein: CASSNTYEQYF. The CDR3 coding sequence is TGTGCCAGCAGTAACACGTACGAGCAGTACTTC.

J is TRBJ2-3 and V is TRBV5-1, with D unresolved. The ends were cut back, 0 bases at V and 0 bases at J, with 8 bases in the middle. CDR1 and CDR2 from the germline V gene are SGHRS and YFSETQ. The CDR3 spans 15 residues. CDR3 coding DNA: TGCGCCAGCAGCTTGGGTTCGCTAAGCACAGATACGCAGTATTTT. It translates to CASSLGSLSTDTQYF.

The chain joins TRBV18 to TRBJ1-1; D remains unclear. The CDR3 runs to 14 residues. The germline CDR1 and CDR2 sequences are KGHSH and LQKENI. Trimming shortened V by 6 bases and J by 3 bases, and 14 bases separated the two germline ends. CDR3 nucleotides: TGTGCCAGCTCCCTAGACGGCCTTTACACTGAAGCTTTCTTT. It is translated as CASSLDGLYTEAFF.

This chain uses TRBV4-3 with TRBJ2-7; D is perhaps TRBD2 (5 bases). This CDR3 spans 14 amino acids. From germline, CDR1 is LGHNA and CDR2 YSLEER. Trimming cost V 1 base and J 2 bases, with 9 bases left between them. The CDR3 region is CASSQGRGTYEQYF. CDR3 sequence (DNA): TGCGCCAGCAGCCAAGGGCGAGGGACCTACGAGCAGTACTTC.

This chain connects TRBV6-2 or TRBV6-3 to TRBJ2-1; 9 nucleotides line up with TRBD2. The trim removed 5 bases at V and 7 bases at J, leaving 12 bases unmatched. Germline V gene data show CDR1 as MNHEY and CDR2 as SVGEGT. The CDR3 runs 16 residues. The CDR3 region has the DNA TGTGCCAGCAGTAATACCGCTAGCGGGGCGGTGAATGAGCAGTTCTTC. Residues: CASSNTASGAVNEQFF.

This clone showed up just once. The chain links TRBV19 to TRBJ2-5; unclear D gene. The CDR3 extends over 11 amino acids. Germline V CDR1 and CDR2: LNHDA, SQIVND (reference sequence). Trimming left V 7 bases short and J 5 bases short, with 8 bases between. The CDR3 nucleotides are TGTGCCAGTATTTCCGGGGAGACCCAGTACTTC. This encodes CASISGETQYF.

The V call is TRBV25-1, the J call TRBJ1-5; 9 positions agree with TRBD1. Germline CDR1 reads MGHDK; CDR2 reads SYGVNS. CDR3 length: 16 residues. V shed 4 bases, J shed 8 bases, and the junction held 12 bases outside the gene matches. CDR3 in DNA: TGTGCCAGCAGTGGTACAGGGGGCTCCAGGGAAAAGCCCCAGCATTTT. Translating gives CASSGTGGSREKPQHF. Drawing the rest from reference TRBV25-1 and TRBJ1-5, the complete variable domain is EADIYQTPRYLVIGTGKKITLECSQTMGHDKMYWYQQDPGMELHLIHYSYGVNSTEKGDLSSESTVSRIRTEHFPLTLESARPSHTSQYLCASSGTGGSREKPQHFGDGTRLSIL.

The chain is built from TRBV19 and TRBJ1-2; D call uncertain. Germline CDR1 is LNHDA and CDR2 is SQIVND (reference sequence). Trimming took 2 bases from V and 6 from J, leaving 13 bases between them. This CDR3 has 14 amino acids. In nucleotides, the CDR3 is TGTGCCAGTAGTATATTTACTACCGACGATGGCTACACCTTC. Its protein is CASSIFTTDDGYTF.

This clone was detected only a few times. The CDR3, as DNA: TGTGCCACCAGCAGAGATAAAAACAGGTCCTATGGCTACACCTTC. Translation: CATSRDKNRSYGYTF. The V gene is TRBV15, the J gene TRBJ1-2; D possibly corresponds to TRBD1 (5 bases). This CDR3 is built from 15 residues. The germline gives CDR1 LNHNV, CDR2 YYDKDF (reference sequence). With 0 bases removed from V and 4 bases from J, the gap between germline ends came to 12 bases.

The rearrangement links TRBV7-2 to TRBJ1-2; 7 bases are shared with TRBD1. With V trimmed by 5 bases and J by 7 bases, 4 bases remained unmatched. The germline CDR1 and CDR2 sequences are SGHTA and FQGNSA. The CDR3 spans 12 residues. The CDR3: CASSTTGSGYTF. CDR3 nucleotides: TGTGCCAGCAGCACGACAGGGTCTGGCTACACCTTC.

This rearrangement joins TRBV4-1 to TRBJ2-2; 7 bases are shared with TRBD1. J lost 6 bases, V lost 1 base, and 5 bases had no gene match. Germline loops: CDR1 MGHRA, CDR2 YSYEKL. The CDR3 runs to 15 residues. CDR3 residues: CASSQGDSFPGELFF. The DNA for the CDR3 is TGCGCCAGCAGCCAAGGGGACAGCTTTCCCGGGGAGCTGTTTTTT.

The chain recombines TRBV18 with TRBJ2-5; a possible D gene is TRBD2 (5 bases). The germline gives CDR1 KGHSH, CDR2 LQKENI. V was trimmed by 4 bases and J by 5 bases, leaving 8 bases between them. This CDR3 comprises 12 residues. CDR3 residues: CASSLQRETQYF. In DNA form, the CDR3 reads TGTGCCAGCTCACTTCAGCGGGAGACCCAGTACTTC.

This chain uses TRBV7-2 with TRBJ2-1; tentatively, D is TRBD2 (7 bases). The CDR3 has 15 residues. Trimming removed 0 bases from V and 8 bases from J, with 14 bases in between. Germline V gene sequence: CDR1 SGHTA, CDR2 FQGNSA. CDR3 DNA sequence: TGTGCCAGCAGCTTAGCGGGGGGGCCTCGAGATGAGCAGTTCTTC. It is translated as CASSLAGGPRDEQFF.

This CDR3 reads CASSGAGGSEQPQHF. Written as DNA, the CDR3 is TGTGCCAGCAGCGGCGCAGGGGGCAGCGAACAGCCCCAGCATTTT. V is TRBV6-2 or TRBV6-3 and J is TRBJ1-5; 8 nucleotides agree with TRBD1. This CDR3 is 15 amino acids long. Germline V CDR1 and CDR2: MNHEY, SVGEGT. Trimming cost V 6 bases and J 7 bases; bases outside gene matches: 11.

The chain employs TRBV7-9 and TRBJ1-4; D perhaps matches TRBD1 (6 bases). The germline CDR1 and CDR2 sequences are SEHNR and FQNEAQ (reference sequence). This CDR3 spans 12 amino acids. V was shortened by 2 bases and J by 9 bases, with 7 bases between the two germline ends. The CDR3, as DNA: TGTGCCAGCAGCTTACAGGGGCAAAAACTGTTTTTT. Protein sequence: CASSLQGQKLFF. The complete variable domain, with remaining parts taken from reference TRBV7-9 and TRBJ1-4, reads DTGVSQNPRHKITKRGQNVTFRCDPISEHNRLYWYRQTLGQGPEFLTYFQNEAQLEKSRLLSDRFSAERPKGSFSTLEIQRTEQGDSAMYLCASSLQGQKLFFGSGTQLSVL.

The V call is TRBV2, the J call TRBJ2-3; 10 bases agree with TRBD2. The CDR3 length is 16 residues. Germline V CDR1 and CDR2: SNHLY, FYNNEI. The trim removed 6 bases at V and 5 bases at J, leaving 11 bases unmatched. The CDR3, as DNA: TGTGCCAGCAGACCCGGGCTAGCGGGGGAGGGAGATACGCAGTATTTT. This sequence encodes CASRPGLAGEGDTQYF.

This chain links TRBV18 with TRBJ2-3; 9 nucleotides align to TRBD2. The CDR3 length is 14 residues. Per germline, CDR1 KGHSH and CDR2 LQKENI. Germline trimming cut 4 bases from V and 5 bases from J; bases unmatched to any gene: 4. The CDR3, as DNA: TGTGCCAGCTCACAGGCTAGCGGGGTAGATACGCAGTATTTT. Its protein is CASSQASGVDTQYF. The whole variable domain, remainder taken from reference TRBV18 and TRBJ2-3, is NAGVMQNPRHLVRRRGQEARLRCSPMKGHSHVYWYRQLPEEGLKFMVYLQKENIIDESGMPKERFSAEFPKEGPSILRIQQVVRGDSAAYFCASSQASGVDTQYFGPGTRLTVL.

The chain recombines TRBV18 with TRBJ1-1, with D possibly TRBD1 on 5 matching bases. V lost 0 bases, J lost 1 base, and 21 bases lay in between. This CDR3 spans 19 amino acids. CDR1 and CDR2 from the germline V gene are KGHSH and LQKENI. This CDR3 reads CASSPPSGGGRAQNTEAFF. The CDR3 DNA is TGTGCCAGCTCACCACCGTCCGGCGGGGGTAGGGCCCAGAACACTGAAGCTTTCTTT.

The V gene is TRBV9, the J gene TRBJ1-2; 8 nucleotides match TRBD1. Germline V gives CDR1 SGDLS, CDR2 YYNGEE. The CDR3 is 14 residues long. V dropped 4 bases and J dropped 4; count of bases not matched to a gene: 6. The CDR3 nucleotides read TGTGCCAGCAGCTCACTTGACAGGGGCTATGGCTACACCTTC. Amino acids: CASSSLDRGYGYTF.

This clone was counted once. V and J are TRBV11-2 and TRBJ2-2; 12 bases agree with TRBD2. Unmatched junction bases numbered 8, after V lost 2 bases and J lost 7 bases. This CDR3 comprises 17 residues. The germline V gene has CDR1 SGHAT and CDR2 FQNNGV. The CDR3 nucleotides are TGTGCCAGCAGCTTACTCCAACTAGCGGGGGGTAACGGGGAGCTGTTTTTT. Translated, it gives CASSLLQLAGGNGELFF.

J is TRBJ2-5 and V is TRBV19; the match to TRBD1 covers 11 bases. V was pared by 7 bases and J by 5 bases, with 6 bases of the junction left unmatched. CDR1 is LNHDA, CDR2 SQIVND, per germline (reference sequence). The CDR3 contains 14 residues. CDR3 loop: CASTGTGGSETQYF. CDR3 DNA: TGTGCCAGTACTGGGACAGGGGGTAGTGAGACCCAGTACTTC.

The chain joins TRBV9 to TRBJ2-5; 7 bases align to TRBD1. The CDR3 runs to 15 residues. Unmatched junction bases numbered 10, after V lost 3 bases and J lost 5 bases. Germline V CDR1 and CDR2: SGDLS, YYNGEE. The DNA of the CDR3 is TGTGCCAGCAGCGGATCGACAGGGTGGGGCGAGACCCAGTACTTC. This translates into CASSGSTGWGETQYF.

The genes are TRBV19 and TRBJ2-5, with a tentative D call TRBD2 (6 bases). The germline gives CDR1 LNHDA, CDR2 SQIVND (reference sequence). The CDR3 is 14 amino acids. V was cut by 5 bases and J by 5 bases, with 15 bases left in between. CDR3 residues: CASSFSGPGETQYF. CDR3 nucleotides: TGTGCCAGTAGTTTTAGCGGTCCCGGGGAGACCCAGTACTTC.

The rearrangement uses TRBV3-1 (or the pseudogene TRBV3-2) and TRBJ1-5; possible D gene TRBD1, 5 bases. Germline V gene sequence: CDR1 LGHDT, CDR2 YNNKEL (reference sequence). V dropped 0 bases and J dropped 0 bases, with 21 bases sitting between them. This CDR3 is 20 amino acids long. The CDR3 DNA follows: TGTGCCAGCAGCCAAGAAACTGGGGCCTCCTTGGGGTATAGCAATCAGCCCCAGCATTTT. Encoded protein: CASSQETGASLGYSNQPQHF.

The V and J genes are TRBV3-1 (or the pseudogene TRBV3-2) and TRBJ1-1, with 7 bases identical to TRBD1. The CDR3 extends over 15 amino acids. V lost 0 bases to trimming and J lost 6 bases; unmatched junction nucleotides: 7. Germline V CDR1 and CDR2: LGHDT, YNNKEL (reference sequence). Here the CDR3 reads CASSQETGFSAEAFF. CDR3 in DNA: TGTGCCAGCAGCCAAGAGACAGGGTTCAGCGCTGAAGCTTTCTTT.

The chain employs TRBV7-9 and TRBJ1-2, with D maybe TRBD1 (5 bases). V gave up 2 bases and J gave up 2 bases, with 12 bases separating them. The CDR3 consists of 15 residues. Germline values: CDR1 SEHNR, CDR2 FQNEAQ (reference sequence). The CDR3 sequence is CASSLTGGRNYGYTF. The CDR3 nucleotides read TGTGCCAGCAGCTTAACGGGGGGAAGAAACTATGGCTACACCTTC.

This clone was observed a handful of times. V is TRBV6-1 and J is TRBJ1-2, with 7 bases fitting TRBD1. The CDR3 consists of 15 residues. CDR1 is MNHNS and CDR2 is SASEGT in the germline V gene. V gave up 2 bases and J gave up 6 bases; unmatched junction bases: 9. CDR3 protein: CASSEWARGANGYTF. The CDR3, as DNA: TGTGCCAGCAGTGAATGGGCCAGGGGGGCCAATGGCTACACCTTC.